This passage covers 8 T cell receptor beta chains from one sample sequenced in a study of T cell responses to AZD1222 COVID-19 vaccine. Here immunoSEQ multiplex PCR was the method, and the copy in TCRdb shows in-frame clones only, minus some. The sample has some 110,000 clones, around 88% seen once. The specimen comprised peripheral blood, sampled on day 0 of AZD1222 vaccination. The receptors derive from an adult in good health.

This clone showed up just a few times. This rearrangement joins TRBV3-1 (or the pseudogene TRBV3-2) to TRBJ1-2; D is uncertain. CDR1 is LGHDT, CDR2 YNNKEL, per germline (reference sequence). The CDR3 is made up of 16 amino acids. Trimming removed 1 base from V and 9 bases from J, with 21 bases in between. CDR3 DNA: TGTGCCAGCAGCCAAGCTGGAGACCCCAATTCTTATAGCTACACCTTC. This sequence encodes CASSQAGDPNSYSYTF.

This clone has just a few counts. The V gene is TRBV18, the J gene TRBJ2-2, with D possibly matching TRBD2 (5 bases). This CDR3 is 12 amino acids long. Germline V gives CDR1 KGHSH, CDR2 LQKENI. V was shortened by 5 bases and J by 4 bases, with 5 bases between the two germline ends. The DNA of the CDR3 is TGTGCCAGCTCAGGGAGCACCGGGGAGCTGTTTTTT. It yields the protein CASSGSTGELFF.

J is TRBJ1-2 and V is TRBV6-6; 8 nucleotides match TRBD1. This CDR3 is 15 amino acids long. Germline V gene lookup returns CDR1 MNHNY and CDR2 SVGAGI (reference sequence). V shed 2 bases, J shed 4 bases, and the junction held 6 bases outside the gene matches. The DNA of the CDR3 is TGTGCCAGCAGTTACAACACAGGGGGACCCTATGGCTACACCTTC. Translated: CASSYNTGGPYGYTF.

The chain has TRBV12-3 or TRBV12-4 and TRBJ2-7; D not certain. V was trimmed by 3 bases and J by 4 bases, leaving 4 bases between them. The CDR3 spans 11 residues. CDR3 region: CASSLKYEQYF. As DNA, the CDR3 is TGTGCCAGCAGTTTGAAATACGAGCAGTACTTC.

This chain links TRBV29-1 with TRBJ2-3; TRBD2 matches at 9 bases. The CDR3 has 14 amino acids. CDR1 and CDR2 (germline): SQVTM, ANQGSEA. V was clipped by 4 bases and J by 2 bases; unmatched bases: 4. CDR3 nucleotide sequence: TGCAGCGTTGGGGCTAGCGGGAACACAGATACGCAGTATTTT. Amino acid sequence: CSVGASGNTDTQYF.

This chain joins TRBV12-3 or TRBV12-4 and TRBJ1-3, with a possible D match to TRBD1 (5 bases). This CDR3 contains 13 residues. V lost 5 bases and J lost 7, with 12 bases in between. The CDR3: CASSIQGGNTIYF. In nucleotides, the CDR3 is TGTGCCAGCAGTATCCAGGGTGGGAACACCATATATTTT.

The CDR3 coding sequence is TGTGCCAGCAGTCTTGACACCTACACTGAAGCTTTCTTT. Translation: CASSLDTYTEAFF. The gene calls are TRBV12-3 or TRBV12-4 and TRBJ1-1, with D unclear. V was trimmed by 5 bases and J by 3 bases, leaving 10 bases between them. The CDR3 is 13 residues long.

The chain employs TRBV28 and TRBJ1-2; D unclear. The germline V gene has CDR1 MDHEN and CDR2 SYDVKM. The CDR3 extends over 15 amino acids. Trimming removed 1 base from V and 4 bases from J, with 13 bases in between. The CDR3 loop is CASSLSLPDGYGYTF. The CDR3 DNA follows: TGTGCCAGCAGTTTATCCCTGCCGGACGGCTATGGCTACACCTTC.